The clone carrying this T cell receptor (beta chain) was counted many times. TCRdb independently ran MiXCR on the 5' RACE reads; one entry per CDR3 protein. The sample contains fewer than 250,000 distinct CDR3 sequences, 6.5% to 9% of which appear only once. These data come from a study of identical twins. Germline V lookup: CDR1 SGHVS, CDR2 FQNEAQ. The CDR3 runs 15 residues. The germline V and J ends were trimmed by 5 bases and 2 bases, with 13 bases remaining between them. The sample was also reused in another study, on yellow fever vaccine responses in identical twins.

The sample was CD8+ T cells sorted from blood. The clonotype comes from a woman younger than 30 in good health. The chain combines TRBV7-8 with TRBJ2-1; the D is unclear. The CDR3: CASSPPGDPYNEQFF. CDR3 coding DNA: TGTGCCAGCAGCCCCCCCGGTGACCCCTACAATGAGCAGTTCTTC.